The clone carrying this TCR beta chain appeared a few times. The CDR3 covers 12 residues. V was shortened by 0 bases and J by 4 bases, with 3 bases between the two germline ends. The germline gives CDR1 MNHEY, CDR2 SMNVEV (reference sequence). PCR used 60 Vbeta primers and 13 Jbeta primers. The repertoire was sequenced with immunoSEQ multiplex PCR; TCRdb's copy has only in-frame clones and lacks some. Among more than 95,000 clones listed, around 86% were seen once. These data belong to a study of cytomegalovirus exposure and HLA in healthy donors. Sequencing was done on a sample of PBMCs. This rearrangement joins TRBV27 to TRBJ2-5; no definite D call. This sequence originates from a man aged 25-45 years in good health and CMV-seropositive. CDR3 DNA: TGTGCCAGCAGTTTATCCCGAGAGACCCAGTACTTC. As protein: CASSLSRETQYF.